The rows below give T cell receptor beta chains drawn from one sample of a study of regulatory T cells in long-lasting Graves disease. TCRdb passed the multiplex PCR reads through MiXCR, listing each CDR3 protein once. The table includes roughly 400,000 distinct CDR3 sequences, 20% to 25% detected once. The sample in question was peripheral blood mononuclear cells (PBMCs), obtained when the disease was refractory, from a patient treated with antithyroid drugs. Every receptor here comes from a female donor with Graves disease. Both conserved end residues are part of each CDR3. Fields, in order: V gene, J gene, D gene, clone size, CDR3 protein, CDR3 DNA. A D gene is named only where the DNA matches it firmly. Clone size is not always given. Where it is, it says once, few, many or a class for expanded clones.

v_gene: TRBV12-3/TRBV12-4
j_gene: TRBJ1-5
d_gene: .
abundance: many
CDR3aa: CASSLEGGGNQPQHF
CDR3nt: TGTGCCAGCAGTTTAGAGGGGGGCGGCAATCAGCCCCAGCATTTT

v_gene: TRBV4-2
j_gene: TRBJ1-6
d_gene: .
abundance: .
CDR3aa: CASSQGRDSPLHF
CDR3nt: TGTGCCAGCAGCCAAGGAAGGGATTCACCCCTCCACTTT

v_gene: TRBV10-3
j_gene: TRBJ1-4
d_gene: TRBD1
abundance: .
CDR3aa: CAISGGTANEKLFF
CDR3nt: TGTGCCATCAGCGGCGGGACAGCTAATGAAAAACTGTTTTTT

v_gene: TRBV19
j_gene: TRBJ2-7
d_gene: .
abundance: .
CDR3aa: CASKGADSSYEQYF
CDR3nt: TGTGCCAGTAAAGGCGCGGACAGCTCCTACGAGCAGTACTTC

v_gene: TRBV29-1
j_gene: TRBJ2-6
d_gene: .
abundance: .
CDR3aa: CSVTTGLGSGANVLTF
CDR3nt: TGCAGCGTTACCACGGGGCTAGGCTCTGGGGCCAACGTCCTGACTTTC

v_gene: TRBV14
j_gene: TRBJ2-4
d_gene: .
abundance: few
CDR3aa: CASSQEGSYLAKNIQYF
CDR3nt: TGTGCCAGCAGCCAAGAGGGCAGCTACCTAGCCAAAAACATTCAGTACTTC

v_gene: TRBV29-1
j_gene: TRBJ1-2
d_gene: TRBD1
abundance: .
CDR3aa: CSVRTGDYGYTF
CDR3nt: TGCAGCGTTAGGACAGGGGACTATGGCTACACCTTC

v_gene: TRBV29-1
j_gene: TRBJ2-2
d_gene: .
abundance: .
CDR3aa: CSVEEPSPNTGELFF
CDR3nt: TGCAGCGTTGAAGAACCTAGCCCCAACACCGGGGAGCTGTTTTTT

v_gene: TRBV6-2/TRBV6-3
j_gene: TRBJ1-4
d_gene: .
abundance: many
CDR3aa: CASSYVGLPRGTNEKLFF
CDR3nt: TGTGCCAGCAGTTACGTGGGACTTCCGAGAGGAACTAATGAAAAACTGTTTTTT

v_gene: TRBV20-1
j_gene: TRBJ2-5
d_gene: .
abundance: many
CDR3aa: CSASFQVEWETQYF
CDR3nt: TGCAGTGCTAGCTTTCAAGTAGAATGGGAGACCCAGTACTTC